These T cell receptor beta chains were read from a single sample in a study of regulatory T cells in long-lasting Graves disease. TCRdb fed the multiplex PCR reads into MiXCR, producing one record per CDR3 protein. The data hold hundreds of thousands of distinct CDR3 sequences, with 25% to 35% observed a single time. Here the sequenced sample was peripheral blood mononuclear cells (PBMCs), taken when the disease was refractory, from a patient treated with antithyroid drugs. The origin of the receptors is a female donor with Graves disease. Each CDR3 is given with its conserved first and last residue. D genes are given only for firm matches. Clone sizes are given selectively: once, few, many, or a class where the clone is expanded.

CDR3 protein: CASSAPGLQAKTQYF; CDR3 DNA: TGTGCCAGCAGCGCTCCGGGACTCCAAGCGAAGACCCAGTACTTC; CDR3 length: 15; J gene: TRBJ2-5; V gene: TRBV7-9; D gene: NA; clone size: NA
CDR3 protein: CASSLYRGARNSPLHF; CDR3 DNA: TGTGCCAGCAGTTTATATCGGGGGGCGCGTAATTCACCCCTCCACTTT; CDR3 length: 16; J gene: TRBJ1-6; V gene: TRBV28; D gene: NA; clone size: many
CDR3 protein: CASSPVWTEPLYGYTF; CDR3 DNA: TGTGCCAGCAGTCCTGTCTGGACAGAGCCCCTCTATGGCTACACCTTC; CDR3 length: 16; J gene: TRBJ1-2; V gene: TRBV27; D gene: NA; clone size: NA
CDR3 protein: CASSPRYGQRNTEAFF; CDR3 DNA: TGTGCCAGCTCACCACGGTACGGGCAGAGGAACACTGAAGCTTTCTTT; CDR3 length: 16; J gene: TRBJ1-1; V gene: TRBV18; D gene: NA; clone size: NA
CDR3 protein: CAISDYQETQYF; CDR3 DNA: TGTGCCATCAGTGACTATCAAGAGACCCAGTACTTC; CDR3 length: 12; J gene: TRBJ2-5; V gene: TRBV10-3; D gene: NA; clone size: NA
CDR3 protein: CASSRAGNTEAFF; CDR3 DNA: TGTGCCAGCTCCCGGGCAGGGAACACTGAAGCTTTCTTT; CDR3 length: 13; J gene: TRBJ1-1; V gene: TRBV2; D gene: NA; clone size: many
CDR3 protein: CASSLDLAAANYGYTF; CDR3 DNA: TGTGCCAGCAGCTTAGATTTGGCCGCAGCTAACTATGGCTACACCTTC; CDR3 length: 16; J gene: TRBJ1-2; V gene: TRBV11-2; D gene: NA; clone size: NA
CDR3 protein: CASTRDRGNYGYTF; CDR3 DNA: TGTGCCAGTACCCGGGACAGGGGGAACTATGGCTACACCTTC; CDR3 length: 14; J gene: TRBJ1-2; V gene: TRBV19; D gene: TRBD1; clone size: many
CDR3 protein: CASTVGNNQPQHF; CDR3 DNA: TGTGCCAGCACGGTGGGCAACAATCAGCCCCAGCATTTT; CDR3 length: 13; J gene: TRBJ1-5; V gene: TRBV12-3/TRBV12-4; D gene: NA; clone size: many
CDR3 protein: CASSLDGNPSHEQCF; CDR3 DNA: TGTGCCAGCAGCTTAGATGGTAACCCCTCCCACGAGCAGTGCTTC; CDR3 length: 15; J gene: TRBJ2-7; V gene: TRBV11-2; D gene: NA; clone size: NA
CDR3 protein: CASSVAGTTEAFF; CDR3 DNA: TGTGCCAGCAGCGTAGCAGGGACGACTGAAGCTTTCTTT; CDR3 length: 13; J gene: TRBJ1-1; V gene: TRBV9; D gene: NA; clone size: NA
CDR3 protein: CASSYSPGLGEETQYF; CDR3 DNA: TGTGCCAGCAGTTACTCCCCAGGGCTAGGAGAAGAGACCCAGTACTTC; CDR3 length: 16; J gene: TRBJ2-5; V gene: TRBV6-5; D gene: NA; clone size: few
CDR3 protein: CSVEEGVNYGYTF; CDR3 DNA: TGCAGCGTTGAGGAAGGGGTTAACTATGGCTACACCTTC; CDR3 length: 13; J gene: TRBJ1-2; V gene: TRBV29-1; D gene: NA; clone size: NA
CDR3 protein: CASSYPGQRTAYEQYF; CDR3 DNA: TGTGCCAGCAGTTACCCGGGACAGAGGACCGCCTACGAGCAGTACTTC; CDR3 length: 16; J gene: TRBJ2-7; V gene: TRBV28; D gene: TRBD1; clone size: NA
CDR3 protein: CSALDQLEVDTEAFF; CDR3 DNA: TGCAGTGCCTTGGACCAACTCGAGGTGGACACTGAAGCTTTCTTT; CDR3 length: 15; J gene: TRBJ1-1; V gene: TRBV20-1; D gene: NA; clone size: NA
CDR3 protein: CASSPDPWGSEAFF; CDR3 DNA: TGTGCCAGCTCACCTGACCCTTGGGGAAGTGAAGCTTTCTTT; CDR3 length: 14; J gene: TRBJ1-1; V gene: TRBV18; D gene: NA; clone size: NA
CDR3 protein: CASMSSGNTIYF; CDR3 DNA: TGTGCCAGCATGAGCTCTGGAAACACCATATATTTT; CDR3 length: 12; J gene: TRBJ1-3; V gene: TRBV6-2/TRBV6-3; D gene: NA; clone size: NA
CDR3 protein: CASSQRQGTGPNEKLFF; CDR3 DNA: TGTGCCAGCAGCCAACGCCAGGGGACAGGCCCTAATGAAAAACTGTTTTTT; CDR3 length: 17; J gene: TRBJ1-4; V gene: TRBV14; D gene: TRBD1; clone size: NA
CDR3 protein: CASSQRQGFVNSPLHF; CDR3 DNA: TGTGCCAGCAGCCAACGACAGGGCTTTGTAAATTCACCCCTCCACTTT; CDR3 length: 16; J gene: TRBJ1-6; V gene: TRBV3-1; D gene: TRBD1; clone size: few
CDR3 protein: CASSVAGESYEQYF; CDR3 DNA: TGTGCCAGCAGCGTAGCTGGGGAATCCTACGAGCAGTACTTC; CDR3 length: 14; J gene: TRBJ2-7; V gene: TRBV9; D gene: NA; clone size: few
CDR3 protein: CTSSYSTHFNAGDYEQYF; CDR3 DNA: TGTACCAGCAGTTACTCGACCCACTTTAACGCGGGAGACTACGAGCAGTACTTC; CDR3 length: 18; J gene: TRBJ2-7; V gene: TRBV6-2/TRBV6-3; D gene: TRBD2; clone size: many
CDR3 protein: CASTPPASGYEQYF; CDR3 DNA: TGTGCCAGCACCCCGCCGGCTAGCGGCTACGAGCAGTACTTC; CDR3 length: 14; J gene: TRBJ2-7; V gene: TRBV2; D gene: TRBD2; clone size: NA
CDR3 protein: CASSLGLDLNSNQPQHF; CDR3 DNA: TGCGCCAGCAGCCTGGGATTAGACTTGAATAGCAATCAGCCCCAGCATTTT; CDR3 length: 17; J gene: TRBJ1-5; V gene: TRBV5-1; D gene: NA; clone size: NA
CDR3 protein: CASSQGEGGGYGYTF; CDR3 DNA: TGTGCCAGCAGCCAAGGGGAAGGGGGCGGCTATGGCTACACCTTC; CDR3 length: 15; J gene: TRBJ1-2; V gene: TRBV3-1; D gene: TRBD1; clone size: once
CDR3 protein: CAISDFGGMNTEAFF; CDR3 DNA: TGTGCCATCAGTGACTTTGGCGGCATGAACACTGAAGCTTTCTTT; CDR3 length: 15; J gene: TRBJ1-1; V gene: TRBV10-3; D gene: NA; clone size: few
CDR3 protein: CSALKGQNRETQYF; CDR3 DNA: TGCAGTGCTCTTAAGGGACAAAATAGGGAGACCCAGTACTTC; CDR3 length: 14; J gene: TRBJ2-5; V gene: TRBV20-1; D gene: NA; clone size: few
CDR3 protein: CSAPTAGEYEQYF; CDR3 DNA: TGCAGTGCTCCAACAGCGGGAGAGTACGAGCAGTACTTC; CDR3 length: 13; J gene: TRBJ2-7; V gene: TRBV20-1; D gene: TRBD2; clone size: NA
CDR3 protein: CASSLDRDRTQPQHF; CDR3 DNA: TGTGCCAGCAGCTTAGACAGGGATAGGACTCAGCCCCAGCATTTT; CDR3 length: 15; J gene: TRBJ1-5; V gene: TRBV11-2; D gene: NA; clone size: NA
CDR3 protein: CASSLRTDSGYTF; CDR3 DNA: TGTGCCAGCAGCCTACGGACAGATTCTGGCTACACCTTC; CDR3 length: 13; J gene: TRBJ1-2; V gene: TRBV3-1; D gene: NA; clone size: NA
CDR3 protein: CASIKHLNTEAFF; CDR3 DNA: TGTGCCAGCATCAAGCACCTGAACACTGAAGCTTTCTTT; CDR3 length: 13; J gene: TRBJ1-1; V gene: TRBV6-1; D gene: NA; clone size: few
CDR3 protein: CSVESPREDSSNTEAFF; CDR3 DNA: TGCAGCGTTGAATCCCCCAGGGAGGACAGCTCAAACACTGAAGCTTTCTTT; CDR3 length: 17; J gene: TRBJ1-1; V gene: TRBV29-1; D gene: NA; clone size: NA
CDR3 protein: CASSQDGLAAGELFF; CDR3 DNA: TGCGCCAGCAGCCAAGATGGCCTAGCTGCTGGGGAGCTGTTTTTT; CDR3 length: 15; J gene: TRBJ2-2; V gene: TRBV4-1; D gene: NA; clone size: NA
CDR3 protein: CASSESIGGASSGANVLTF; CDR3 DNA: TGTGCCAGCAGTGAGTCAATCGGAGGGGCTAGCTCTGGGGCCAACGTCCTGACTTTC; CDR3 length: 19; J gene: TRBJ2-6; V gene: TRBV10-1; D gene: NA; clone size: NA
CDR3 protein: CASSFARESGYTF; CDR3 DNA: TGTGCCAGCAGTTTCGCCAGGGAATCTGGCTACACCTTC; CDR3 length: 13; J gene: TRBJ1-2; V gene: TRBV27; D gene: NA; clone size: once
CDR3 protein: CSASPGDYGYTF; CDR3 DNA: TGCAGTGCTAGTCCAGGGGACTATGGCTACACCTTC; CDR3 length: 12; J gene: TRBJ1-2; V gene: TRBV20-1; D gene: NA; clone size: NA
CDR3 protein: CASGLRGESSYNEQFF; CDR3 DNA: TGTGCTAGTGGTTTGCGGGGAGAAAGCTCCTACAATGAGCAGTTCTTC; CDR3 length: 16; J gene: TRBJ2-1; V gene: TRBV12-5; D gene: NA; clone size: few
CDR3 protein: CASSPGRDGSYEQYF; CDR3 DNA: TGTGCCAGCAGTCCCGGCCGGGACGGCTCCTACGAGCAGTACTTC; CDR3 length: 15; J gene: TRBJ2-7; V gene: TRBV27; D gene: NA; clone size: NA
CDR3 protein: CASYGGSSYEQYF; CDR3 DNA: TGTGCCAGCTATGGCGGGAGTAGCTACGAGCAGTACTTC; CDR3 length: 13; J gene: TRBJ2-7; V gene: TRBV6-2/TRBV6-3; D gene: TRBD2; clone size: few
CDR3 protein: CASKKGLTDEKLFF; CDR3 DNA: TGTGCCAGTAAGAAGGGACTGACTGATGAAAAACTGTTTTTT; CDR3 length: 14; J gene: TRBJ1-4; V gene: TRBV28; D gene: NA; clone size: NA
CDR3 protein: CASSYGTGGSGANVLTF; CDR3 DNA: TGTGCCAGCAGTTACGGGACAGGGGGCTCTGGGGCCAACGTCCTGACTTTC; CDR3 length: 17; J gene: TRBJ2-6; V gene: TRBV6-2/TRBV6-3; D gene: TRBD1; clone size: NA
CDR3 protein: CAWSPQGRGLFF; CDR3 DNA: TGTGCCTGGAGTCCCCAGGGAAGGGGACTGTTTTTT; CDR3 length: 12; J gene: TRBJ1-4; V gene: TRBV30; D gene: NA; clone size: few
CDR3 protein: CASSADGNNSPLHF; CDR3 DNA: TGTGCCAGCAGCGCCGACGGGAACAATTCACCCCTCCACTTT; CDR3 length: 14; J gene: TRBJ1-6; V gene: TRBV7-9; D gene: NA; clone size: NA
CDR3 protein: CSARAPTGVGYEQYF; CDR3 DNA: TGCAGTGCTAGAGCCCCCACCGGGGTAGGGTACGAGCAGTACTTC; CDR3 length: 15; J gene: TRBJ2-7; V gene: TRBV20-1; D gene: NA; clone size: NA